The clone carrying this T cell receptor beta chain was seen many times. Its matching antigen is unknown. The CDR3 is made up of 13 amino acids. Germline V gives CDR1 SGHRS, CDR2 YFSETQ. V lost 3 bases, J lost 7 bases, and 5 bases stayed unmatched. The data originate from a study of T cells after yellow fever vaccination. Study-level background: The fractions with low cell numbers were processed using SMART-Seq v4 Ultra Low Input.

5'RACE template switching produced TCR cDNA carrying a universal primer site and UMIs. TCRdb used MiXCR to reprocess the 5' RACE reads, holding one entry per CDR3 protein. Of roughly 310,000 distinct CDR3 sequences listed, roughly 4% are singletons. Overall study results and limits: Boosting was followed by the reappearance of most primary-vaccination clones (just under 98% CD4, about 90% CD8). One caveat is that FACS-sorted repertoires could contain abundant clonotypes contaminating from the bulk population.

The sample in question was PBMCs, obtained on the day of the yellow fever booster vaccination. This chain links TRBV5-1 with TRBJ2-5, with 8 positions matching TRBD1. The receptor comes from a man between 18 and 29 years old who received the YFV17D yellow fever vaccine. The CDR3 here is CASSWTGSGTQYF. CDR3 nucleotide sequence: TGCGCCAGCAGCTGGACAGGGTCAGGGACCCAGTACTTC.